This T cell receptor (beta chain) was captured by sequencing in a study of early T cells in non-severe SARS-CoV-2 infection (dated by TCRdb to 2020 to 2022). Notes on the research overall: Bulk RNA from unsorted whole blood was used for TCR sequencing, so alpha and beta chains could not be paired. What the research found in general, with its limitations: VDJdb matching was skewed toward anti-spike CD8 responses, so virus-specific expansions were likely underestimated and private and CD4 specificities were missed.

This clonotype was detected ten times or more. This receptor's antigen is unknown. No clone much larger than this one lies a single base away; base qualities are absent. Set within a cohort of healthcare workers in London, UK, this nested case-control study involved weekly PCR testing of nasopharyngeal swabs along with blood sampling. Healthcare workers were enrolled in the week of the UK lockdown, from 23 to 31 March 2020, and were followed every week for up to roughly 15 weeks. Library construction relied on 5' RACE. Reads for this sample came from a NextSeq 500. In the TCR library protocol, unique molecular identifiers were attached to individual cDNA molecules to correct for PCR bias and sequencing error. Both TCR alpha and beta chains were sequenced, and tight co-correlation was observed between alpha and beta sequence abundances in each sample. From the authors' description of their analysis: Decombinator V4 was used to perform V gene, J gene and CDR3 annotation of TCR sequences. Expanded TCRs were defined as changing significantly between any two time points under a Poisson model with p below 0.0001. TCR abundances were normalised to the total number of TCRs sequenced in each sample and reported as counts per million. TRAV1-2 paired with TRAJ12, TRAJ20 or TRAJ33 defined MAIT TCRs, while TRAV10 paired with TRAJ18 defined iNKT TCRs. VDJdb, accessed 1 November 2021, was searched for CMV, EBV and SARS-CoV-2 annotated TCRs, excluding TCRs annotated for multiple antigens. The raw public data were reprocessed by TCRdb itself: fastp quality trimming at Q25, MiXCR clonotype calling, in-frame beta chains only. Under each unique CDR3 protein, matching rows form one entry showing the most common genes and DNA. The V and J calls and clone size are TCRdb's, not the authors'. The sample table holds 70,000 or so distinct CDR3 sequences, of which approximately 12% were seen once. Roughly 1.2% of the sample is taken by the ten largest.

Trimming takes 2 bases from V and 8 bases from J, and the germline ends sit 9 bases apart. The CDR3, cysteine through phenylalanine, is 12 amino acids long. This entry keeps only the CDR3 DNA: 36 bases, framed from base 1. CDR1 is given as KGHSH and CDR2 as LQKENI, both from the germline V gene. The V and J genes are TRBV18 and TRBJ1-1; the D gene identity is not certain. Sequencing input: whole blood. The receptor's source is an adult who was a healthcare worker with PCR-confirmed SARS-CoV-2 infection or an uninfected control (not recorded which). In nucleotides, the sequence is TGTGCCAGCTCACCAGTGGCCGGAGAAGCTTTCTTT. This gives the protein CASSPVAGEAFF.